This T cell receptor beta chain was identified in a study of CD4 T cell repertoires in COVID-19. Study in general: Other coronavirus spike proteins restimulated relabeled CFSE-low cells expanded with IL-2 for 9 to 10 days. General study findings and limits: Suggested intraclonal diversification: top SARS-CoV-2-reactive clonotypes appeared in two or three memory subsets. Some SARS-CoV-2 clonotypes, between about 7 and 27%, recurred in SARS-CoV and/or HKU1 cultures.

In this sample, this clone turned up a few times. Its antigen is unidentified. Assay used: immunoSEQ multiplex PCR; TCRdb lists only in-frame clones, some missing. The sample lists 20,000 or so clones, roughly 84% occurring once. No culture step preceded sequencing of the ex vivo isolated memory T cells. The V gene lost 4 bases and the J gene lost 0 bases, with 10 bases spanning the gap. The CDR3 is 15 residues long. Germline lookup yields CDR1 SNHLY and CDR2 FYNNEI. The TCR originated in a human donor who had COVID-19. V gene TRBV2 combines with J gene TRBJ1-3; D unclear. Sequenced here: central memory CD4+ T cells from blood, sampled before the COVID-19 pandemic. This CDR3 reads CASSVEVGSGNTIYF. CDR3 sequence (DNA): TGTGCCAGCAGTGTCGAGGTTGGCTCTGGAAACACCATATATTTT.